Each of the 21 T cell receptor beta chains below was sequenced from the same sample in a study of T cell changes during pregnancy in multiple sclerosis. TCRdb's copy holds only in-frame clones and misses some; the assay was immunoSEQ multiplex PCR. The sample yields 100,000 to 150,000 clones, roughly 92% seen once. Material: peripheral blood, obtained before pregnancy. These receptor sequences come from a female donor with multiple sclerosis, enrolled in a pregnancy study.

CDR3 DNA sequence: TGCGCCAGCAGCTTGGCAGTGACAGGGGGGAACGGCTACACCTTC. It encodes CASSLAVTGGNGYTF. The chain employs TRBV5-1 and TRBJ1-2; 9 positions agree with TRBD1. CDR3 size: 15 residues. The V segment lost 0 bases and the J segment 8 bases; nucleotides outside the gene matches: 8. Looked up from germline, CDR1 is SGHRS and CDR2 is YFSETQ. Filled out from reference TRBV5-1 and TRBJ1-2, the complete variable domain reads KAGVTQTPRYLIKTRGQQVTLSCSPISGHRSVSWYQQTPGQGLQFLFEYFSETQRNKGNFPGRFSGRQFSNSRSEMNVSTLELGDSALYLCASSLAVTGGNGYTFGSGTRLTVV.

V and J are TRBV28 and TRBJ2-6; 13 nucleotides agree with TRBD2. The V segment lost 5 bases and the J segment 3 bases; nucleotides outside the gene matches: 7. CDR1 is MDHEN and CDR2 is SYDVKM in the germline V gene. The CDR3 has 18 amino acids. The CDR3 reads CASSPSLAGGFGANVLTF. DNA of the CDR3: TGTGCCAGCAGTCCTTCACTAGCGGGAGGGTTTGGGGCCAACGTCCTGACTTTC.

This sequence joins TRBV11-3 and TRBJ2-5, with D possibly matching TRBD1 (6 bases). Trimming shortened V by 2 bases and J by 4 bases, and 8 bases separated the two germline ends. This CDR3 contains 13 residues. CDR1 and CDR2 from the germline V gene are SGHNT and YENEEA. Here the CDR3 reads CASSLTQGETQYF. CDR3 bases: TGTGCCAGCAGCTTAACACAGGGAGAGACCCAGTACTTC.

The chain links TRBV21-1 to TRBJ2-1; the table names TRBD1, a call not compared with the DNA. TRBV21-1 is recorded as a pseudogene. There are 16 residues in the CDR3. In DNA, the CDR3 is TGTGCCAGCAGCAAACCACAGGTGAGCTCCTACAATGAGCAGTTCTTC. Its protein is CASSKPQVSSYNEQFF.

The V and J genes are TRBV9 and TRBJ2-5, with TRBD2 matching 9 bases. Germline CDR1 reads SGDLS; CDR2 reads YYNGEE. The CDR3 covers 17 residues. The ends lost 3 bases at V and 1 base at J; junction bases unmatched: 10. The CDR3 nucleotides are TGTGCCAGCAGCGCCCTCCTGGGCGGGGGGGTCCAAGAGACCCAGTACTTC. Translated, it gives CASSALLGGGVQETQYF.

This rearrangement joins TRBV7-2 to TRBJ1-2; D is possibly TRBD1 (6 bases). The germline V and J ends were trimmed by 5 bases and 4 bases, with 14 bases remaining between them. The CDR3 runs 14 residues. CDR1 and CDR2 (germline): SGHTA, FQGNSA. DNA for the CDR3: TGTGCCAGCAGCCGCCCGGGGGGCGGCTATGGCTACACCTTC. This sequence encodes CASSRPGGGYGYTF.

The chain is built from TRBV18 and TRBJ2-2, with D uncertain. Trimming removed 2 bases from V and 1 base from J, with 14 bases in between. CDR1 is KGHSH, CDR2 LQKENI, per germline. There are 17 residues in the CDR3. The CDR3 protein is CASSPIIATVNTGELFF. CDR3 DNA: TGTGCCAGCTCACCAATAATTGCTACGGTGAACACCGGGGAGCTGTTTTTT.

CDR3 nucleotide sequence: TGTGCCAGCAGCGCACACCGGGACACTGGGAGAACTCAGCCCCAGCATTTT. This gives the protein CASSAHRDTGRTQPQHF. The rearrangement joins TRBV7-2 to TRBJ1-5; D is possibly TRBD1 (6 bases). Per germline, CDR1 SGHTA and CDR2 FQGNSA. With 5 bases removed from V and 6 bases from J, the gap between germline ends came to 23 bases. This CDR3 is 17 amino acids long.

This clone turned up a few times. V usage is TRBV10-1 and J usage is TRBJ1-6; 9 bases map to TRBD1. The CDR3 contains 14 residues. Germline V gene sequence: CDR1 WNHNN, CDR2 SYGVQD (reference sequence). The trim removed 3 bases at V and 10 bases at J, leaving 4 bases unmatched. CDR3 sequence reads: CASSDRDRESPLHF. The DNA for the CDR3 is TGCGCCAGCAGTGATAGGGACAGGGAATCACCCCTCCACTTT.

The CDR3 loop is CASSLTGRVGNTEAFF. The CDR3 DNA reads as TGTGCCAGCAGCCTCACAGGCCGGGTGGGGAACACTGAAGCTTTCTTT. The V call is TRBV7-9, the J call TRBJ1-1; tentatively, D is TRBD1 (5 bases). Germline values: CDR1 SEHNR, CDR2 FQNEAQ (reference sequence). V lost 5 bases, J lost 1 base, and 17 bases lay in between. The CDR3 extends over 16 amino acids.

The chain joins TRBV29-1 to TRBJ1-2; TRBD1 aligns across 9 bases. This CDR3 is built from 11 residues. Trimming removed 4 bases from V and 10 bases from J; junction bases left unmatched: 4. Germline lookup yields CDR1 SQVTM and CDR2 ANQGSEA. The CDR3 bases are TGCAGCGTTGCGACAGGGGGAGACTACACCTTC. Amino acids: CSVATGGDYTF.

In its sample, this clone was seen once. This chain uses TRBV7-3 with TRBJ1-1; TRBD1 agrees at 7 bases. The V gene end was trimmed by 4 bases and the J gene end by 1 base; junction bases not matched to a gene: 0. The CDR3 length is 13 residues. Germline V gene lookup returns CDR1 SGHTA and CDR2 FQGTGA. DNA of the CDR3: TGTGCCAGCAGCTGGACAGGGAACACTGAAGCTTTCTTT. Its protein is CASSWTGNTEAFF.

This rearrangement joins TRBV28 to TRBJ2-1; 13 positions agree with TRBD2. V lost 5 bases to trimming and J lost 7 bases; unmatched junction nucleotides: 5. CDR3 size: 15 residues. Per the germline V gene, CDR1 is MDHEN and CDR2 is SYDVKM. For the CDR3, the DNA is TGTGCCAGCAGTCTTCCGGGACTAGCGGGGAATGAGCAGTTCTTC. Translating it yields CASSLPGLAGNEQFF.

With regard to this clone: Other DNA sequences in this specimen translate into the identical CDR3. The chain joins TRBV5-1 to TRBJ1-1; 8 positions match TRBD1. Germline-derived CDR1 and CDR2 are SGHRS and YFSETQ. V shed 2 bases, J shed 3 bases, and the junction held 0 bases outside the gene matches. The CDR3 contains 13 residues. The CDR3 protein is CASSLQGDTEAFF. In DNA form, the CDR3 reads TGCGCCAGCAGCTTACAGGGGGACACTGAAGCTTTCTTT.

CDR3 nucleotide sequence: TGTGCCAGCAGCCTGGACATCTACAATGAGCAGTTCTTC. Protein: CASSLDIYNEQFF. The chain is built from TRBV5-8 and TRBJ2-1; TRBD1 might be the D (5 bases). Trimming stripped 4 bases from V and 3 bases from J, with 8 bases between. There are 13 residues in the CDR3. Germline CDR1 reads SGHTS; CDR2 reads YDEGEE.

This clone was seen once. The chain joins TRBV29-1 to TRBJ1-4; no clear D gene. Trimming took 4 bases from V and 9 from J, leaving 12 bases between them. CDR3 length: 12 residues. Germline CDR1 and CDR2: SQVTM and ANQGSEA. The DNA for the CDR3 is TGCAGCGTTGGCGAGCGGGGAAAAAAACTGTTTTTT. Encoded protein: CSVGERGKKLFF.

The chain joins TRBV27 to TRBJ1-1; TRBD1 agrees at 10 bases. Germline V gives CDR1 MNHEY, CDR2 SMNVEV (reference sequence). J gave up 12 bases and V 5 bases, and 15 bases lay outside the gene matches. CDR3 size: 15 residues. The CDR3 region is CASSPSSGTGERTFF. DNA for the CDR3: TGTGCCAGCAGTCCATCGTCCGGGACAGGGGAGCGAACTTTCTTT.

The chain is built from TRBV7-2 and TRBJ2-2; the D gene is possibly TRBD2 (5 bases). Germline CDR1 reads SGHTA; CDR2 reads FQGNSA. The V end lost 1 base, the J end lost 3 bases, and 9 bases lay between the germline ends. The CDR3 loop spans 15 amino acids. The DNA for the CDR3 is TGTGCCAGCAGCTTAGTAGGGAGTCACACCGGGGAGCTGTTTTTT. Amino acids: CASSLVGSHTGELFF.

The V and J genes are TRBV19 and TRBJ2-2; the D gene is possibly TRBD1 (6 bases). Trimming removed 3 bases at V and 6 bases at J, with 8 bases between. CDR3 length: 13 residues. CDR1 LNHDA and CDR2 SQIVND come from the germline V gene (reference sequence). Written as DNA, the CDR3 is TGTGCCAGTAGTATTAGGGGGTCCGGGGAGCTGTTTTTT. Protein sequence: CASSIRGSGELFF.

This chain connects TRBV2 to TRBJ2-3; the D gene is possibly TRBD2 (6 bases). This CDR3 spans 14 amino acids. CDR1 is SNHLY, CDR2 FYNNEI, per germline. Trimming took 5 bases from V and 4 from J, leaving 13 bases between them. The CDR3 is CASSRDFSADTQYF. In DNA, the CDR3 is TGTGCCAGCAGTAGGGACTTTAGCGCAGATACGCAGTATTTT.

V usage is TRBV19 and J usage is TRBJ1-1; D remains unclear. CDR3 length: 14 amino acids. V was trimmed by 5 bases and J by 1 base, leaving 11 bases between them. Germline V gives CDR1 LNHDA, CDR2 SQIVND (reference sequence). CDR3 amino acids: CASSSDIWNTEAFF. In nucleotides, the CDR3 is TGTGCCAGTAGTTCCGACATTTGGAACACTGAAGCTTTCTTT.